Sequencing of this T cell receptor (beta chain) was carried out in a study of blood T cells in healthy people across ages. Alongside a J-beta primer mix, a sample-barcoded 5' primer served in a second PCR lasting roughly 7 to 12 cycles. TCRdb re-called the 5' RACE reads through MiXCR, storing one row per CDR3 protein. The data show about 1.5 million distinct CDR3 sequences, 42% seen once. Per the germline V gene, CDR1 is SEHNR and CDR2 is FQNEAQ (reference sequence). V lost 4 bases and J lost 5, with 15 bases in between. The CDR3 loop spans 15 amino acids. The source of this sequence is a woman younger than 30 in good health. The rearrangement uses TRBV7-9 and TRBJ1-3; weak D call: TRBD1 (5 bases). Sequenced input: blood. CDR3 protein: CASSSPGSSRNTIYF. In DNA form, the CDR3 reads TGTGCCAGCAGCTCTCCAGGGAGCTCCAGAAACACCATATATTTT.